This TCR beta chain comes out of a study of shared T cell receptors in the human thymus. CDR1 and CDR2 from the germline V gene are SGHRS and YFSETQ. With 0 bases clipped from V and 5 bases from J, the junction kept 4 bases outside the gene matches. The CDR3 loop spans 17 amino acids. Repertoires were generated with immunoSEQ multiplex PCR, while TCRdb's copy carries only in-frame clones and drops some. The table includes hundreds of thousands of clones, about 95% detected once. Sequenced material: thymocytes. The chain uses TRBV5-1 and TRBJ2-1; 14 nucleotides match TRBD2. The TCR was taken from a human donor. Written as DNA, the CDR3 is TGCGCCAGCAGCTTGGGACTAGCGGGAGGGCCTCACAATGAGCAGTTCTTC. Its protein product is CASSLGLAGGPHNEQFF.